Below, one T cell receptor (beta chain) is given with its context. Its antigen is as yet unknown. The data stem from a study of T-cell memory formation after mild COVID-19. Study-wide background: Among the donors, TCR clusters were largely specific to each donor.

General study points: The study detected some responding clones in pre-infection memory, suggesting cross-reactive memory joined. Clones that contracted from day 15 to 85 had balanced CD4/CD8; later expanders were CD4+ biased.

Amplification by 5'RACE using constant-segment primers produced TCR alpha and TCR beta cDNA libraries that carried sample barcodes and UMIs. Each CDR3 protein is one row after TCRdb ran MiXCR on the 5' RACE reads. The sample contains 140,000 or so distinct CDR3 sequences, around 5.8% of which appear only once. The CDR3 runs to 15 residues. The V gene's germline CDR1 is SEHNR and CDR2 FQNEAQ (reference sequence). Trimming pared 4 bases from V and 9 bases from J, leaving 22 bases between. The chain employs TRBV7-9 and TRBJ2-7; D possibly corresponds to TRBD1 (6 bases). The material sequenced was PBMCs or a T cell subset sorted from them (not recorded which). This TCR came from an adult woman who had mild COVID-19 (a few samples of this study predate the infection). Cell type and time point are not known. CDR3 nucleotides: TGTGCCAGCAGCTCAGGGACAACGGTTCAAAGGGGGCAGTACTTC. This translates into CASSSGTTVQRGQYF.